This T cell receptor beta chain was identified in a study of cytomegalovirus exposure and HLA in healthy donors. For the study at large: An analysis done earlier identified more than 90 million unique TCR beta sequences from about 180 million T cells. In terms of ancestry, the Caucasian-associated cluster contained 75% to 90% of the 300 to 400 genotyped donors. The study, taken as a whole, reports: Later on, an analysis tied over 15,000 TCR beta sequences to HLA alleles at 0.05 false discovery rate. Reportedly, diagnosis of cytomegalovirus status by the classifier showed high specificity and sensitivity.

PCR primers comprised 60 Vbeta and 13 Jbeta primers. Some clones are missing from TCRdb's copy, which holds only in-frame ones; the method was immunoSEQ multiplex PCR. This table has 160,000 or so clones, about 72% appearing once. Germline loops: CDR1 SGHRS, CDR2 YFSETQ. The CDR3 contains 13 residues. The germline V and J ends were trimmed by 4 bases and 1 base, with 5 bases remaining between them. Details on this clone: The antigen is undetermined.

This sequence originates from a man between 50 and 59 years old in good health and CMV-seropositive. The genes are TRBV5-1 and TRBJ2-2; D gene unclear. The source material was PBMCs. The CDR3 bases are TGCGCCAGCAGCGGCCAGAACACCGGGGAGCTGTTTTTT. It translates to CASSGQNTGELFF.